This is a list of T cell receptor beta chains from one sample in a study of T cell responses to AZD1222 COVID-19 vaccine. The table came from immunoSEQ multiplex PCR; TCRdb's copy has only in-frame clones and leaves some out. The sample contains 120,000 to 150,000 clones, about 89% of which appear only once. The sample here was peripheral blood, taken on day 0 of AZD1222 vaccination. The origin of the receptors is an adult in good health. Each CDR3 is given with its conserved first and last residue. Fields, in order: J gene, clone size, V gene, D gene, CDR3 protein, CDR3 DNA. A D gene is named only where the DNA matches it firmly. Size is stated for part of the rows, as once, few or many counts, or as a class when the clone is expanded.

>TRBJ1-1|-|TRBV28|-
CASSRRGGGGTEAFF
TGTGCCAGCAGCCGTCGGGGGGGCGGCGGCACTGAAGCTTTCTTT
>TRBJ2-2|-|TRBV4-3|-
CASSQEGLATNTGELFF
TGCGCCAGCAGCCAAGAGGGCCTAGCCACGAACACCGGGGAGCTGTTTTTT
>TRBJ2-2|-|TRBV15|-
CATSVFTGELFF
TGTGCCACCAGCGTGTTCACCGGGGAGCTGTTTTTT
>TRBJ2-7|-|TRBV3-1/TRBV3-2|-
CASSQAGTLEQYF
TGTGCCAGCAGCCAAGCTGGGACTTTGGAGCAGTACTTC
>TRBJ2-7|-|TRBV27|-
CASRRTPESYEQYF
TGTGCCAGCAGAAGGACGCCCGAGTCCTACGAGCAGTACTTC
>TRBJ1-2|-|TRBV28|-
CASTQLQGLDGYTF
TGTGCCAGCACCCAACTCCAGGGATTAGATGGCTACACCTTC
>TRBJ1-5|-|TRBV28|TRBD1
CASSSPTGTGNQPQHF
TGTGCCAGCAGTTCCCCGACAGGGACGGGCAATCAGCCCCAGCATTTT
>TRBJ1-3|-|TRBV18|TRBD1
CASSPLGQGLTGNTIYF
TGTGCCAGCTCACCATTGGGACAGGGCCTAACGGGAAACACCATATATTTT
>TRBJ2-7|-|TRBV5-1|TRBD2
CASSSLAGGPYEQYF
TGCGCCAGCAGCTCCCTTGCGGGGGGGCCCTACGAGCAGTACTTC
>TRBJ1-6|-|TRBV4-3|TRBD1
CASSQDRGPGSPLHF
TGCGCCAGCAGCCAGGACAGGGGGCCGGGTTCACCCCTCCACTTT
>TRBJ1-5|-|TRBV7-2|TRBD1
CASSPSGRGRFRDQPQHF
TGTGCCAGCAGCCCGTCGGGCAGGGGGCGATTTAGGGATCAGCCCCAGCATTTT
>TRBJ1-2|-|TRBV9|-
CASSPRGGRNYGYTF
TGTGCCAGCAGCCCCCGAGGGGGGCGCAACTATGGCTACACCTTC
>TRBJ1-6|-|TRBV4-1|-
CASSQEGTDNSPLHF
TGCGCCAGCAGCCAAGAGGGGACGGATAATTCACCCCTCCACTTT
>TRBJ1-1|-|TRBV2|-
CASRSGARQAPRGGTEAFF
TGTGCCAGCAGGTCCGGCGCCCGGCAGGCCCCCAGGGGTGGCACTGAAGCTTTCTTT
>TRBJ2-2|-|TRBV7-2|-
CASSPLRGERTGELFF
TGTGCCAGCAGTCCACTCAGGGGGGAAAGGACCGGGGAGCTGTTTTTT
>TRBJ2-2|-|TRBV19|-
CASSIPFNREDTGELFF
TGTGCCAGTAGTATCCCCTTTAACAGGGAGGACACCGGGGAGCTGTTTTTT
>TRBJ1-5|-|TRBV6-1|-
CASSERWGWGENQPQHF
TGTGCCAGCAGTGAACGGTGGGGCTGGGGGGAAAATCAGCCCCAGCATTTT
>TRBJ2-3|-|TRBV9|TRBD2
CASSVDSLSASGRVPDTQYF
TGTGCCAGCAGCGTAGACTCCTTATCGGCTAGCGGGAGGGTTCCAGATACGCAGTATTTT
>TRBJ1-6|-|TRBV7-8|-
CASSFRSGRNSPLHF
TGTGCCAGCAGCTTCCGGTCGGGGCGTAATTCACCCCTCCACTTT
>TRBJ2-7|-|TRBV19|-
CASSISGNGYEQYF
TGTGCCAGTAGTATATCAGGCAATGGCTACGAGCAGTACTTC
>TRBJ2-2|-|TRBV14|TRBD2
CASSPSVLATNTGELFF
TGTGCCAGCAGTCCAAGCGTACTAGCGACGAACACCGGGGAGCTGTTTTTT
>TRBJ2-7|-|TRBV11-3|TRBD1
CASSLGRQGAGEQYF
TGTGCCAGCAGCTTAGGACGGCAGGGGGCGGGGGAGCAGTACTTC
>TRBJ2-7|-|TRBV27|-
CASSLEGYEQYF
TGTGCCAGCAGTTTGGAGGGGTACGAGCAGTACTTC
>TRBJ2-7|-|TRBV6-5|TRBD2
CASSTLGGRRDEQYF
TGTGCCAGCAGTACGCTGGGCGGGAGGAGGGACGAGCAGTACTTC
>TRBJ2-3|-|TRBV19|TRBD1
CASSDRDTDTQYF
TGTGCCAGCAGTGACAGGGACACAGATACGCAGTATTTT
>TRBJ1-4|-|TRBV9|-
CASSVRSTNEKLFF
TGTGCCAGCAGCGTAAGGTCAACTAATGAAAAACTGTTTTTT
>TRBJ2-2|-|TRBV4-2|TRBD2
CASSPIIWTSGDPRTGELFF
TGTGCCAGCAGCCCGATAATCTGGACTAGCGGGGACCCCCGGACCGGGGAGCTGTTTTTT
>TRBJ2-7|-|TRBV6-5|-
CASSYSGRSSYEQYF
TGTGCCAGCAGTTACTCAGGGAGGAGCTCCTACGAGCAGTACTTC
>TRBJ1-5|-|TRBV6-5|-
CASHATGTGDQPQHF
TGTGCCAGCCATGCAACGGGAACTGGAGATCAGCCCCAGCATTTT
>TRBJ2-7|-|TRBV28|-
CASSPPMGVTYEQYF
TGTGCCAGCAGTCCCCCCATGGGGGTGACCTACGAGCAGTACTTC
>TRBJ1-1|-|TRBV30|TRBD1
CAWAGQVNTEAFF
TGTGCCTGGGCCGGACAGGTGAACACTGAAGCTTTCTTT
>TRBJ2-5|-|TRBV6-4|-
CASSVTAEETQYF
TGTGCCAGCAGTGTTACGGCCGAAGAGACCCAGTACTTC
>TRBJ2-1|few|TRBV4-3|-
CASSQHTGAAYNEQFF
TGCGCCAGCAGCCAACATACAGGAGCCGCTTACAATGAGCAGTTCTTC
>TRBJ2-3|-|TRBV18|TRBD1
CASSPGQGRGDTQYF
TGTGCCAGCTCACCCGGACAGGGAAGAGGGGATACGCAGTATTTT
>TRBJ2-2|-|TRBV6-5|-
CASSPQLYPGELFF
TGTGCCAGCAGTCCCCAGCTTTATCCCGGGGAGCTGTTTTTT
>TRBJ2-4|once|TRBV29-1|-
CSVGRGDIQYF
TGCAGCGTTGGAAGGGGGGACATTCAGTACTTC
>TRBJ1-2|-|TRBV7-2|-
CASSTYTNYGYTF
TGTGCCAGCAGCACATATACTAACTATGGCTACACCTTC
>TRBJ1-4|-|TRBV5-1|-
CASSQDGRYTNEKLFF
TGCGCCAGCAGCCAGGACGGCCGATACACTAATGAAAAACTGTTTTTT
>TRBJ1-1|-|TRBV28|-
CASSWDSLQGEAFF
TGTGCCAGCAGTTGGGACTCCTTACAGGGTGAAGCTTTCTTT
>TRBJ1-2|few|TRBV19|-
CASSPGDRFYGYTF
TGTGCCAGTAGTCCCGGGGACCGTTTCTATGGCTACACCTTC
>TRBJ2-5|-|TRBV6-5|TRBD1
CASSYGTGSVETQYF
TGTGCCAGCAGTTACGGGACAGGGTCGGTGGAGACCCAGTACTTC
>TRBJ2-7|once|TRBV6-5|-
CASGQNSYEQYF
TGTGCCAGCGGACAGAATTCCTACGAGCAGTACTTC
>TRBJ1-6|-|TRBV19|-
CASSTVGISYNSPLHF
TGTGCCAGTAGTACCGTGGGTATCTCCTATAATTCACCCCTCCACTTT